This T cell receptor beta chain was obtained from a study of CD8+ T cells in alopecia areata. Study-wide context: The tofacitinib course ran for 6 to 18 months and was followed by 6 months off drug.

It was cDNA, reverse transcribed from extracted RNA, that served as the sequencing template. The data were produced by immunoSEQ multiplex PCR, yet TCRdb's version contains in-frame clones alone and is incomplete. The sample yields roughly 140,000 clones, approximately 53% seen once. Worth noting for this clone: Other DNA sequences from this sample encode an identical CDR3 as well.

The germline gives CDR1 SGDLS, CDR2 YYNGEE. The CDR3 has 14 residues. The trim removed 0 bases at V and 1 base at J, leaving 1 base unmatched. The sequence derives from a human donor with alopecia areata. This specimen consisted of CD8+ T cells sorted from blood, obtained at week 0. The V and J genes are TRBV9 and TRBJ2-7; 7 bases are shared with TRBD1. DNA for the CDR3: TGTGCCAGCAGCGTAGGGGACAGTTCCTACGAGCAGTACTTC. Its protein is CASSVGDSSYEQYF.